These T cell receptor beta chains were read from a single sample in a study of T-cell reconstitution after alpha-beta-depleted transplantation in children. Via MiXCR, TCRdb re-called the PCR reads, giving one row per CDR3 protein. The table records some 340,000 distinct CDR3 sequences, 10% of them present only once. This sample comprised PBMCs from the stem cell graft donor, obtained from the stem cell graft. The receptor set was obtained from a human donor who donated a stem cell graft to a child with acute lymphoblastic leukemia. CDR3s include the opening cysteine and the closing phenylalanine or tryptophan. Fields, in order: D gene, J gene, V gene, CDR3 protein. The D gene is left open where the match is weak.

>NA|TRBJ2-2|TRBV29-1
CSVASGTGSATGELFF
>TRBD1|TRBJ2-1|TRBV3-1
CASSQRTGTEPYNEQFF
>NA|TRBJ2-5|TRBV7-2
CASSRYGISGETQYF
>NA|TRBJ2-7|TRBV6-2/TRBV6-3
CASSLKGVRDYEQYF
>TRBD2|TRBJ2-7|TRBV4-3
CASSQDGLAPGEQYF
>NA|TRBJ1-2|TRBV4-1
CASSPSLSGWVGYTF
>TRBD1|TRBJ2-3|TRBV11-2
CASSFLGQSRTDTQYF
>TRBD1|TRBJ1-2|TRBV29-1
CSVTGEEGYTF
>TRBD1|TRBJ2-7|TRBV20-1
CSAIRQGANYEQYF
>TRBD2|TRBJ2-1|TRBV3-1
CASSQGRGGDEQFF